A selection of T cell receptor beta chains follows, all from one sample in a study of cytomegalovirus exposure and HLA in healthy donors. TCRdb keeps only in-frame clones here, not all; method: immunoSEQ multiplex PCR. Of about 82,000 clones in the sample, 80% to 90% were seen once. Input material: PBMCs. The receptor set was obtained from a man aged 18 to 35 in good health and CMV-seronegative. Both conserved end residues are part of each CDR3. The D gene is left open where the match is weak. Clone size appears in some rows only: once, few, many, or a class for an expanded clone.

j_gene	abundance	d_gene	v_gene	len	CDR3nt	CDR3aa
TRBJ1-1	-	TRBD1	TRBV19	13	TGTGCCAGTAGGAACAGGGGGAACACTGAAGCTTTCTTT	CASRNRGNTEAFF
TRBJ2-1	-	-	TRBV9	15	TGTGCCAGCAGCGTAGACAGCGGAAAGTACAATGAGCAGTTCTTC	CASSVDSGKYNEQFF
TRBJ2-5	-	-	TRBV28	13	TGTGCCAGCAGTTACGTGGGGCTGGAGACCCAGTACTTC	CASSYVGLETQYF
TRBJ2-7	-	-	TRBV30	16	TGTGCCTGGAGTTTGGAGAATAAGTACCTCTCCTACGAGCAGTACTTC	CAWSLENKYLSYEQYF
TRBJ1-2	-	-	TRBV19	13	TGTGCCAGTAGTATTTTGCAGGGAATCGGCTACACCTTC	CASSILQGIGYTF
TRBJ1-4	-	-	TRBV19	14	TGTGCCAGTAGTAGAGACGCAACTAATGAAAAACTGTTTTTT	CASSRDATNEKLFF
TRBJ1-6	-	TRBD1	TRBV14	16	TGTGCCAGCAGCCAAAATACAGGGGGTGCGAATTCACCCCTCCACTTT	CASSQNTGGANSPLHF
TRBJ2-1	-	TRBD2	TRBV11-2	15	TGTGCCAGCAGCCCGACTAGCCGGACCTACAATGAGCAGTTCTTC	CASSPTSRTYNEQFF
TRBJ2-7	-	-	TRBV2	15	TGTGCCAGCAGACAGGTGGGAACAATAGCCTACGAGCAGTACTTC	CASRQVGTIAYEQYF
TRBJ2-5	-	-	TRBV5-6	14	TGTGCCAGCAGCTTGGGAGTAGTCCAAGAGACCCAGTACTTC	CASSLGVVQETQYF
TRBJ1-1	-	-	TRBV18	15	TGTGCCAGCTCACCACGACAGGCGATGAACACTGAAGCTTTCTTT	CASSPRQAMNTEAFF
TRBJ2-1	-	-	TRBV6-5	15	TGTGCCAGCACTGGGGACCAGGGGTCCCACAATGAGCAGTTCTTC	CASTGDQGSHNEQFF
TRBJ2-3	-	TRBD2	TRBV5-4	20	TGTGCCAGCACCGGGGTAGGGCGTACTAGCGGGACCTATAGCACAGATACGCAGTATTTT	CASTGVGRTSGTYSTDTQYF
TRBJ2-1	-	-	TRBV7-2	15	TGTGCCACACAATTAGCGGCTACTACCTACAATGAGCAGTTCTTC	CATQLAATTYNEQFF
TRBJ1-1	-	-	TRBV19	15	TGTGCCAGTGGTATACAGGGATCGGAGAACACTGAAGCTTTCTTT	CASGIQGSENTEAFF
TRBJ1-3	-	-	TRBV19	14	TGTGCCAGTAGTATAACAGCCTCTGGAAACACCATATATTTT	CASSITASGNTIYF
TRBJ1-6	-	-	TRBV21-1	15	TGTGCCAGCAGCCTCCGGGACAGGAATAATTCACCCCTCCACTTT	CASSLRDRNNSPLHF
TRBJ2-1	-	-	TRBV7-9	15	TGTGCCAGCACTTCGCCTCTTTCTAGCAACAATGAGCAGTTCTTC	CASTSPLSSNNEQFF
TRBJ2-7	-	-	TRBV2	14	TGTGCCAGCAGTGGTCTAGCGATGAACTACGAGCAGTACTTC	CASSGLAMNYEQYF
TRBJ1-1	-	-	TRBV28	12	TGTGCCAGCAACCCTTTCCAGGGTGAAGCTTTCTTT	CASNPFQGEAFF
TRBJ2-2	-	TRBD2	TRBV11-3	14	TGTGCCAGCAGCCCAAGCGGGGACACCGGGGAGCTGTTTTTT	CASSPSGDTGELFF
TRBJ2-1	-	-	TRBV4-3	14	TGCGCCAGCAGCCAGGCCCTGCTAGCGCCCGAGCAGTTCTTC	CASSQALLAPEQFF
TRBJ1-5	-	-	TRBV2	14	TGTGCCAGCAGTGTGAGACAGGCGAGTCAGCCCCAGCATTTT	CASSVRQASQPQHF
TRBJ1-1	-	-	TRBV5-1	13	TGCGCCAGCAGCTATTCCGGGTACACTGAAGCTTTCTTT	CASSYSGYTEAFF
TRBJ2-5	-	TRBD1	TRBV19	14	TGTGCCAGTAGTATCGACAGGGGGGGAGAGACCCAGTACTTC	CASSIDRGGETQYF
TRBJ2-7	-	TRBD1	TRBV25-1	15	TGTGCCAGCAGTTTACAGGGACAGACCCGTCGAGAGCAGTACTTC	CASSLQGQTRREQYF
TRBJ2-7	-	TRBD1	TRBV6-1	14	TGTGCCTCCGTACAGGGACAGGGTAACTACGAGCAGTACTTC	CASVQGQGNYEQYF
TRBJ2-7	-	TRBD2	TRBV7-2	15	TGTGCCAGCAGCTTGTCCGGGAGGGCCGATCTCGAGCAGTACTTC	CASSLSGRADLEQYF
TRBJ1-5	-	-	TRBV6-6	16	TGTGCCAGCAGTTACGGGGCACAATATAGCAATCAGCCCCAGCATTTT	CASSYGAQYSNQPQHF
TRBJ2-6	-	-	TRBV9	15	TGTGCCAGCAGGGGAGCGAGCTCTGGGGCCAACGTCCTGACTTTC	CASRGASSGANVLTF
TRBJ1-1	-	TRBD1	TRBV5-1	14	TGCGCCAGCAGCTTGTGGGGCAGGGGGACTGAAGCTTTCTTT	CASSLWGRGTEAFF
TRBJ1-1	-	-	TRBV19	16	TGTGCCAGTAGTACCAGGACGACGCGGGTGGACACTGAAGCTTTCTTT	CASSTRTTRVDTEAFF
TRBJ1-3	-	-	TRBV4-3	13	TGCGCCAGCAGCCAAGATCGGGTGAACACCATATATTTT	CASSQDRVNTIYF
TRBJ2-1	-	TRBD1	TRBV6-1	16	TGTGCCAGCAGTGAACGGCCCGCAGGGGGCTCGAATGAGCAGTTCTTC	CASSERPAGGSNEQFF
TRBJ2-1	once	-	TRBV15	16	TGTGCCACCAGCAGGGGCGGAGGGGAAAGAGCTAATGAGCAGTTCTTC	CATSRGGGERANEQFF
TRBJ2-3	-	-	TRBV5-1	16	TGCGCCAGCAGCTGGACCGGACTACCCTCCACAGATACGCAGTATTTT	CASSWTGLPSTDTQYF
TRBJ1-4	once	-	TRBV4-3	14	TGCGCCAGCAGCCAAGCTTCGGATGACGGGAAACTGTTTTTT	CASSQASDDGKLFF
TRBJ1-1	-	-	TRBV7-8	14	TGTGCCAGCAGCGCAATTGCCAGGAACACTGAAGCTTTCTTT	CASSAIARNTEAFF
TRBJ2-7	-	TRBD2	TRBV7-2	14	TGTGCCAGCAGCCCAGATAGCGGGAGGAACGAGCAGTACTTC	CASSPDSGRNEQYF
TRBJ2-7	-	-	TRBV15	15	TGTGCCACCAGCAGTCCTAGCGCCGCCCTTTACGAGCAGTACTTC	CATSSPSAALYEQYF
TRBJ2-5	-	-	TRBV9	15	TGTGCCAGCAGCCTTGAACAGGGACGGCAAGAGACCCAGTACTTC	CASSLEQGRQETQYF
TRBJ1-2	-	-	TRBV29-1	11	TGCAGCGTTGATCGGGGGGGCGACTACACCTTC	CSVDRGGDYTF
TRBJ2-5	-	TRBD2	TRBV7-6	14	TGTGCCAGCAGCTTAGGCGGGAGCGCAGAGACCCAGTACTTC	CASSLGGSAETQYF
TRBJ2-2	-	TRBD1	TRBV7-7	17	TGTGCTAGCAGCAAACGTATACAGGGGCGGAACACCGGGGAGCTGTTTTTT	CASSKRIQGRNTGELFF
TRBJ1-6	-	-	TRBV21-1	15	TGTGCCAGCAGAAATCGTGGCAGGGCAAATTCACCCCTCCACTTT	CASRNRGRANSPLHF
TRBJ2-2	-	-	TRBV9	16	TGTGCCAGCAGCGCTCAGAGACAGGTGTTACACGGGGAGCTGTTTTTT	CASSAQRQVLHGELFF
TRBJ2-7	-	-	TRBV5-1	13	TGCGCCAGCAGTTGGTTAGGGGTTTATGAGCAGTACTTC	CASSWLGVYEQYF
TRBJ2-5	-	TRBD2	TRBV29-1	13	TGCAGCGTTGGTCGGGGGGTAGTAGAGACCCAGTACTTC	CSVGRGVVETQYF
TRBJ2-7	once	-	TRBV28	13	TGTGCCAGCAGTTCCCCTGCTCTCGGCGGGCAGTACTTC	CASSSPALGGQYF
TRBJ2-7	-	TRBD1	TRBV19	16	TGTGCCAGTAGTATATCCCCGGGACAGGGGGCGCGGGAGCAGTACTTC	CASSISPGQGAREQYF
TRBJ1-1	-	-	TRBV6-6	13	TGTGCCAGCGGCCGGCAGGGGAACACTGAAGCTTTCTTT	CASGRQGNTEAFF
TRBJ2-7	-	TRBD2	TRBV19	15	TGTGCCAGTAGTATTGCGGATTGGGGGGGCTACGAGCAGTACTTC	CASSIADWGGYEQYF
TRBJ2-7	-	TRBD2	TRBV19	13	TGTGCCAGTAGGATAGCGGGAGATGCCGAGCAGTACTTC	CASRIAGDAEQYF
TRBJ2-5	-	TRBD1	TRBV6-1	13	TGTGCCAGCAGCCGGGACAGGCAAGAGACCCAGTACTTC	CASSRDRQETQYF
TRBJ2-6	-	-	TRBV14	15	TGTGCCAGCAGCCTTGACAGGTCTGGGGCCAACGTCCTGACTTTC	CASSLDRSGANVLTF
TRBJ2-1	-	TRBD2	TRBV4-3	15	TGCGCCAGCAGCCGAGGACTAGCGGGAGTAAGTGAGCAGTTCTTC	CASSRGLAGVSEQFF
TRBJ1-5	once	TRBD1	TRBV19	18	TGTGCCAGTAGCCGTCCGGGACAGGGGGCGGTTTGGAATCAGCCCCAGCATTTT	CASSRPGQGAVWNQPQHF